This TCR beta chain was identified in a study of yellow fever vaccine responses in identical twins. TCRdb analysed the RT-PCR reads with MiXCR anew, one entry per CDR3 protein. Here the sample spans 9,500 to 13,000 distinct CDR3 sequences, around four fifths being singletons. A word on this clonotype: Its antigen is not known.

General observations from the study: On the reported evidence, twins' vaccine T cell responses seemed partly convergent and partly personalized.

The TCR comes from a young woman who received the yellow fever vaccine. The source was T cells from blood (PBMCs), unsorted or a sorted subset (not recorded which), collected before or after yellow fever vaccination (not recorded which).

The CDR3, as DNA: TGTGCCAGCAGTTTTGGGACAGATACGCAGTATTTT. It specifies CASSFGTDTQYF. This chain joins TRBV12-3 or TRBV12-4 and TRBJ2-3, with D unclear. The germline V and J ends were trimmed by 3 bases and 3 bases, with 4 bases remaining between them. The CDR3 runs 12 residues.